This T cell receptor (beta chain) originates from a study of T cell repertoires in aging, cancer and after chemotherapy (dated by TCRdb to between 2018 and 2020). As for the study more broadly: Donors spanned six age groups from 30 or younger to 70 or older, with at least three individuals per group. Control TCR repertoires from healthy donors were recorded over several months to years, and clear clonal overlap was observed across re-sampling. The full dataset contained several million TCR reads. To look at immunoaging and at how T cells reconstitute after chemotherapy, the study profiled TCR beta repertoires in peripheral blood from both healthy donors and cancer patients. Alongside fewer than 100 healthy donors serving as a reference group, the cohort included over 200 cancer patients, of whom some 91 had hematological cancers and more than 110 had solid cancers.

Points the paper makes about the study in general: An increase in median generation probability over the chemotherapy interval was observed in both cancer cohorts, suggesting that the repertoire was reconstituted through rebound thymic output. Declining TCR diversity with age in healthy donors was mainly explained by loss of richness; in cancer patients, loss of evenness also contributed. Significantly lower blood TCR diversity and higher clonality were observed in untreated patients with hematological or solid cancers than in age-matched healthy donors. According to the authors, the repertoire data do not allow conclusions to be drawn about immunological memory after chemotherapy.

Remarks on this clonotype: Its antigen has not been determined. There are no base qualities to consult, and no much larger clone falls within one base.

Rearranged TRB sequences spanning V, D and J segments were amplified in a multiplex touch-down PCR with a mixed TRB-A/B primer pool. Illumina adapters and sample indices were added to the amplicons in two consecutive PCR reactions performed with Phusion HS II polymerase. Amplicons were gel-purified using the NucleoSpin Gel and PCR Clean-up kit and were subsequently checked with Qubit and an Agilent 2100 Bioanalyzer. Sequencing of libraries was carried out on an Illumina MiSeq in 600-cycle, single-indexed, paired-end runs. The study's own analysis went as follows. TRB sequences were processed with MiXCR versions 2.12 and 3.0.5. Each unique CDR3 nucleotide sequence was counted as one clone, and only productive sequences with at least two reads were retained. The repertoire metrics were Shannon diversity, evenness, clonality (defined as one minus evenness), and alpha-parameterized diversity profiles covering alpha 0 to 5. The IGoR algorithm was used to calculate generation probabilities for clones in the paired samples taken before and after chemotherapy. TCRdb reanalyzed the raw reads on its own, using fastp at Q25 for trimming and MiXCR for clone calling, and kept in-frame beta chains. Identical CDR3 protein sequences are pooled into one entry, listed with their most common genes and DNA. These V and J calls are TCRdb output, not the study's own analysis. For this sample the table gives about 11,000 distinct CDR3 sequences, of which about 24% were detected only once. The ten largest clonotypes hold 1.5% to 2% of the sample.

TCR beta rearrangements were amplified from genomic DNA isolated from peripheral blood, not from sorted cells or RNA. What was sequenced was blood. The receptor comes from a human donor in good health.

The nucleotide sequence is given as TGCAGTGCTAGACCGCGCCAGCGGGGAAGCACAGATACGCAGTATTTT. This gives the protein CSARPRQRGSTDTQYF. This chain joins TRBV20-1 to TRBJ2-3; 7 middle bases align to TRBD2. Inclusive of the bounding cysteine and phenylalanine, the CDR3 is 16 residues long. Only the CDR3 DNA stays, 48 bases, in frame from base 1. V is pruned by 2 bases and J by 0 bases, leaving 8 bases of the junction without a gene match. The germline V gene (reference sequence) sets CDR1 to DFQATT and CDR2 to SNEGSKA.